The clone carrying this TCR beta chain was seen many times. The data are from a study of early T cells in non-severe SARS-CoV-2 infection. V lost 4 bases and J lost 2; bases outside the gene matches: 7. Germline lookup yields CDR1 LGHNA and CDR2 YSLEER. CDR3 size: 17 residues. TCRdb itself ran the 5' RACE reads through MiXCR, one entry per CDR3 protein. Of about 70,000 distinct CDR3 sequences listed, about 4.9% are singletons. The source was whole blood, collected at baseline. J is TRBJ2-5 and V is TRBV4-3, with TRBD2 matching 13 bases. This TCR was sampled from an adult who was a healthcare worker with PCR-confirmed SARS-CoV-2 infection or an uninfected control (not recorded which). The donor label of this sample is uncertain. The chain's CDR3 is CASSRAWTSGGQETQYF. The DNA for the CDR3 is TGCGCCAGCAGCCGAGCTTGGACTAGCGGGGGACAAGAGACCCAGTACTTC.